This T cell receptor (beta chain) comes out of a study of T cell responses to AZD1222 COVID-19 vaccine. Study-level results: At baseline, just 6 or 7 AZD1222 recipients tested seropositive. Dominant CD4 TCR responses targeted spike regions 160-218 and 743-854.

The CDR3 sequence is 14 residues long. Germline-derived CDR1 and CDR2 are SGHRS and YFSETQ. Trimming pared 2 bases from V and 6 bases from J, leaving 15 bases between. With respect to this clone: The target antigen is unknown.

Recipients boosted at about 4 weeks or about 12 weeks are pooled. The data were produced by immunoSEQ multiplex PCR, yet TCRdb's version contains in-frame clones alone and is incomplete. Of 100,000 or so clones in the sample, 89% were seen once. Specimen: peripheral blood, collected 28 days after the second AZD1222 dose. The sequence was collected from an adult who received the AZD1222 COVID-19 vaccine. The chain carries TRBV5-1 and TRBJ2-7; D not resolved. For the CDR3, the DNA is TGCGCCAGCAGCTTCGTAGGGCCGAACCTCGAGCAGTACTTC. Its translation: CASSFVGPNLEQYF.